This TCR beta chain stems from a study of blood T cell repertoires in COVID-19. The CDR3 sequence is 15 residues long. Germline CDR1 and CDR2: MNHEY and SVGEGT. The trim removed 4 bases at V and 6 bases at J, leaving 6 bases unmatched. In the authors' methods: Amplification of reference gene primers was used by the study to estimate nucleated cell counts. The data were produced by immunoSEQ multiplex PCR, yet TCRdb's version contains in-frame clones alone and is incomplete. The DNA was the basis for D and trimming; V, J and clone size are from that table. In the table there are 95,000 to 150,000 clones, 60% to 85% of which are singletons.

Input material: peripheral blood. This chain links TRBV6-2 or TRBV6-3 with TRBJ2-2, with 9 bases identical to TRBD1. The sequence was collected from a man aged 70-80 years with acute or convalescent COVID-19. The DNA for the CDR3 is TGTGCCAGCAGTTCCCCGGGACAGGGTTCCGGGGAGCTGTTTTTT. Protein sequence: CASSSPGQGSGELFF.